A single T cell receptor beta chain is shown here with its context. The data belong to a study of blood T cell repertoires in COVID-19. About the research overall: Specimens from acute and convalescent COVID-19 originated in the United States, Italy and Spain.

The authors' processing: Amplifying reference gene primers gave estimates of nucleated cell counts. Clones were read by immunoSEQ multiplex PCR, and TCRdb kept only the in-frame ones, dropping some. V and J calls and clone size are as listed in that table; D and trimming were resolved from the DNA. The profile shows 260,000 or so clones, 85% of them singletons. The CDR3 is made up of 13 amino acids. Germline CDR1 reads GTSNPN; CDR2 reads SVGIG (reference sequence). Trimming cost V 4 bases and J 3 bases, with 12 bases left between them. All enrollees were roughly 18 to 89 years old and from approximately 24 US areas.

Sequencing used PBMCs or T cells enriched from blood (not recorded which). The TCR originated in a woman between 50 and 59 years old who had recovered from COVID-19. The J gene is TRBJ1-1, the V gene TRBV30; D is ambiguous. The CDR3 here is CAWTVGADTEAFF. CDR3 nucleotide sequence: TGTGCCTGGACTGTGGGCGCAGACACTGAAGCTTTCTTT.